The entry below describes one T cell receptor (beta chain). Germline CDR1 and CDR2: SNHLY and FYNNEI. V dropped 0 bases and J dropped 5 bases, with 8 bases sitting between them. CDR3 length: 15 residues. This sample was included in a study of blood T cell repertoires in COVID-19. How the authors handled the data: The authors estimated nucleated cell counts from reference gene primer amplification. Using immunoSEQ multiplex PCR, the repertoire was profiled, and TCRdb retains in-frame clones only, with some absent. V and J calls and clone size are as listed in that table; D and trimming were resolved from the DNA. The table shows tens of thousands of clones, with about 88% occurring only once.

The chain has TRBV2 and TRBJ1-6; no reliable D call. The receptor was isolated from a human donor in a cohort sampled during active COVID-19. The sample was peripheral blood. CDR3 coding DNA: TGTGCCAGCAGTGAAGCGGAGAGGCATAATTCACCCCTCCACTTT. As protein: CASSEAERHNSPLHF.